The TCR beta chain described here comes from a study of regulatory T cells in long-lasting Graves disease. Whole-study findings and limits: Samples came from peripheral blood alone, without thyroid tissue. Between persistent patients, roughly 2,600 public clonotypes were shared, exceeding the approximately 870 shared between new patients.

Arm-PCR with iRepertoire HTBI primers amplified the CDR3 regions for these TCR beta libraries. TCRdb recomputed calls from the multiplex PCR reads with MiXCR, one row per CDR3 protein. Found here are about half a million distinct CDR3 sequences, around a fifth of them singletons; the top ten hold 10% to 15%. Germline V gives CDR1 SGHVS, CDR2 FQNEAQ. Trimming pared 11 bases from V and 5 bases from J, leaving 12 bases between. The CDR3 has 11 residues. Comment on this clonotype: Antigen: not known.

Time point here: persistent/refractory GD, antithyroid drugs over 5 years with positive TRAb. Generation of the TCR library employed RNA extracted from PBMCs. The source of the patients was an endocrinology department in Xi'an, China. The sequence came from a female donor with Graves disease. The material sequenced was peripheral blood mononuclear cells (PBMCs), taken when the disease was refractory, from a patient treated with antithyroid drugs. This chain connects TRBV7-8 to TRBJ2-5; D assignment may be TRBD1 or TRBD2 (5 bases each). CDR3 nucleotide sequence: TGTGCCGGGGGTTTATCCGAGACCCAGTACTTC. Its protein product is CAGGLSETQYF.